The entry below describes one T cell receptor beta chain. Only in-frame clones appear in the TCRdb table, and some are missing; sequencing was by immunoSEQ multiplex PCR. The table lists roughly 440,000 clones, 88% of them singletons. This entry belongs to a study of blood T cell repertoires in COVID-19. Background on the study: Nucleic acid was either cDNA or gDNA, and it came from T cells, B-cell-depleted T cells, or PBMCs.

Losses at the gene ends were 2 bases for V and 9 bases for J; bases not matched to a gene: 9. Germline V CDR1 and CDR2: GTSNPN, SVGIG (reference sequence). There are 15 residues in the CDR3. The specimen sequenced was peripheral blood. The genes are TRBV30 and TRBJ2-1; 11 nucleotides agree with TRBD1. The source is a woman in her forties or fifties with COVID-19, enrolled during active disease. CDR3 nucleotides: TGTGCCTGGAGTTCATTAGGACAGGGGGCTACTGAGCAGTTCTTC. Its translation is CAWSSLGQGATEQFF.